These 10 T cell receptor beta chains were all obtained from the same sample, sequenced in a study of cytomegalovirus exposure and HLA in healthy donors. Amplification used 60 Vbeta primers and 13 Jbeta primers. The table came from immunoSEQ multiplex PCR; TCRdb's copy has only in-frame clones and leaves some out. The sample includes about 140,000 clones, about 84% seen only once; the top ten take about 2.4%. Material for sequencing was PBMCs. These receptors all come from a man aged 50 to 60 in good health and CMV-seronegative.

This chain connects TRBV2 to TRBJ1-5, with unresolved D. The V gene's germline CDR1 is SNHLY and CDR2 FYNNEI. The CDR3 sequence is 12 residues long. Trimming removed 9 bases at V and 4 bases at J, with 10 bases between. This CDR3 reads CASLGPNQPQHF. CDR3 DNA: TGTGCCAGTCTGGGCCCGAATCAGCCCCAGCATTTT.

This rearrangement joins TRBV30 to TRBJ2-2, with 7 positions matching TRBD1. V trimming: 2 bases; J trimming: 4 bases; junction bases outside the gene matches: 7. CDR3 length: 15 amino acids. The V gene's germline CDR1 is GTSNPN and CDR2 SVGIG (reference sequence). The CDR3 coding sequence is TGTGCCTGGAGTAAAGGGGACAGCTTCACCGGGGAGCTGTTTTTT. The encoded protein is CAWSKGDSFTGELFF. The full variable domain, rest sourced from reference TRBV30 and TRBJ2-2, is SQTIHQWPATLVQPVGSPLSLECTVEGTSNPNLYWYRQAAGRGLQLLFYSVGIGQISSEVPQNLSASRPQDRQFILSSKKLLLSDSGFYLCAWSKGDSFTGELFFGEGSRLTVL.

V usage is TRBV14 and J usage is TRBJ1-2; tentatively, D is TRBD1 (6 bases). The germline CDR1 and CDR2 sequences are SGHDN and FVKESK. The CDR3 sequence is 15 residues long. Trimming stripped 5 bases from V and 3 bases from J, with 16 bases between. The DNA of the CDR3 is TGTGCCAGCAGCGAACAGGGCACCGCGGACTATGGCTACACCTTC. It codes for CASSEQGTADYGYTF.

The CDR3 DNA is TGTGCCAGTAGTTTCGGGACAGCAAGGATCTACGAGCAGTACTTC. Translation gives CASSFGTARIYEQYF. The chain joins TRBV19 to TRBJ2-7, with 7 bases matching TRBD1. CDR1 is LNHDA and CDR2 is SQIVND in the germline V gene (reference sequence). V lost 5 bases and J lost 3; bases outside the gene matches: 10. The CDR3 totals 15 residues.

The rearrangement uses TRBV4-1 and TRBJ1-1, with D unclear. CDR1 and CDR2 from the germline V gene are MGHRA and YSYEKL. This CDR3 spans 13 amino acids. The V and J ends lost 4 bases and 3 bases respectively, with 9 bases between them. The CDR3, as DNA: TGCGCCAGCAGCCTCCGACAAGACACTGAAGCTTTCTTT. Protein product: CASSLRQDTEAFF.

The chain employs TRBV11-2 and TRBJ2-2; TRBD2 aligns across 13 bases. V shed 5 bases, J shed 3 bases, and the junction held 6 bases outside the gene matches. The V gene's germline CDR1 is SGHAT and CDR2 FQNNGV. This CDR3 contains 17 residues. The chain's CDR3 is CASSPRTSGRYTGELFF. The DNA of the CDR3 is TGTGCCAGCAGCCCCCGGACTAGCGGGAGATACACCGGGGAGCTGTTTTTT.

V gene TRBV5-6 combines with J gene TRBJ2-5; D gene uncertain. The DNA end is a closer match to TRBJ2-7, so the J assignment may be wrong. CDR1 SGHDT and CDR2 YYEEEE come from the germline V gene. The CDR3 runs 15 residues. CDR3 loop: CASSFVAVPTYEQYF. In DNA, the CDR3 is TGTGCCAGCAGCTTCGTTGCGGTGCCTACCTACGAGCAGTACTTC.

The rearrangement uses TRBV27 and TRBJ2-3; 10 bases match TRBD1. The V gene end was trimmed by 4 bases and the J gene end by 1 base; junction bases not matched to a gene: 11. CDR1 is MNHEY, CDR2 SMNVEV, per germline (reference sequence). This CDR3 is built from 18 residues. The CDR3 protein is CASSSPPGTGDGTDTQYF. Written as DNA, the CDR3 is TGTGCCAGCAGTTCCCCTCCCGGGACAGGGGATGGCACAGATACGCAGTATTTT.

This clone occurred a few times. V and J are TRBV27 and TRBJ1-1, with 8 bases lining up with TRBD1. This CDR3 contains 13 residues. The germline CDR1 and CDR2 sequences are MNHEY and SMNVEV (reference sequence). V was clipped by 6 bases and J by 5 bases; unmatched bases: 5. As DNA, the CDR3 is TGTGCCAGCAGACGGACAGGGAGGACTGAAGCTTTCTTT. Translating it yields CASRRTGRTEAFF.

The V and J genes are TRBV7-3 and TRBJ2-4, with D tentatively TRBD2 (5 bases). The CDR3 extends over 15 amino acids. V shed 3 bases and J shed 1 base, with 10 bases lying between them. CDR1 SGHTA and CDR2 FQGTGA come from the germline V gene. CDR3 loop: CASSFPAVAKNIQYF. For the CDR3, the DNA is TGTGCCAGCAGCTTCCCAGCGGTGGCCAAAAACATTCAGTACTTC.